This TCR beta chain was captured by sequencing in a study of early T cells in non-severe SARS-CoV-2 infection. On the study more broadly: Sequenced bulk RNA came from whole blood that was unsorted, and chains were unpaired. Study-wide results and caveats: Matching against VDJdb likely underestimated virus-specific expansions, favoring anti-spike CD8.

TCRdb itself ran the 5' RACE reads through MiXCR, one entry per CDR3 protein. This table has about 81,000 distinct CDR3 sequences, about 6% appearing once. Turning to this clonotype: Its antigen is currently unknown.

The source of this sequence is an adult who was a healthcare worker with PCR-confirmed SARS-CoV-2 infection or an uninfected control (not recorded which). The material sequenced was whole blood.

This CDR3 reads CASSPGGSTDTQYF. In DNA form, the CDR3 reads TGTGCCAGCAGCCCGGGGGGCAGCACAGATACGCAGTATTTT. The rearrangement uses TRBV28 and TRBJ2-3; D is perhaps TRBD2 (7 bases). The CDR3 runs 14 residues. In germline, CDR1 is MDHEN, CDR2 SYDVKM. Trimming pared 6 bases from V and 0 bases from J, leaving 10 bases between.